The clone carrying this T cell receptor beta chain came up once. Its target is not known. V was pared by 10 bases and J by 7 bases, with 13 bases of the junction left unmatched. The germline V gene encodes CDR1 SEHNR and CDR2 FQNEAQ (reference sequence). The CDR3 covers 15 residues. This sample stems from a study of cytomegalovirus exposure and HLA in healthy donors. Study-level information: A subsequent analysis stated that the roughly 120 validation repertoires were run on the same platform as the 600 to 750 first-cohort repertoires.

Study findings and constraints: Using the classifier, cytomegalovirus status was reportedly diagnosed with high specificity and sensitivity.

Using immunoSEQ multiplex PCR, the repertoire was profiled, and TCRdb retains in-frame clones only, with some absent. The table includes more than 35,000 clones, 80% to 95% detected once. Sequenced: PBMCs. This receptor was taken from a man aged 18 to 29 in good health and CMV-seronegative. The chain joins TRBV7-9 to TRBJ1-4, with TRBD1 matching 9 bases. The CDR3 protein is CATPGKGTGTEKLFF. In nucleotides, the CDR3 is TGTGCCACTCCCGGGAAAGGGACAGGGACTGAAAAACTGTTTTTT.